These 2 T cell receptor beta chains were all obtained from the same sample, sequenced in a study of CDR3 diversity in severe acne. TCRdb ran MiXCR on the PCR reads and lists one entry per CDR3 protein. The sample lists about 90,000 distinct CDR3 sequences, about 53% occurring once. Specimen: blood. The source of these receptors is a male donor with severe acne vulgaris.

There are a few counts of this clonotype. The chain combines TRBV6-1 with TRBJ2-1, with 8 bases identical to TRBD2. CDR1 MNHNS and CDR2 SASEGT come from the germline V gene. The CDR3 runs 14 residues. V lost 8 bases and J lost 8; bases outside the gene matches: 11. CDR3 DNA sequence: TGTGCCAGCCGTCTGCCGGGAGGGGTGGATGAGCAGTTCTTC. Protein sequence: CASRLPGGVDEQFF.

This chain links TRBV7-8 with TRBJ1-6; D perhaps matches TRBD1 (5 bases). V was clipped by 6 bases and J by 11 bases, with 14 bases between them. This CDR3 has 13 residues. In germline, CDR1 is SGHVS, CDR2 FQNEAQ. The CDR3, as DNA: TGTGCCAGCAGTGGCCAGGGCTTGGCACCCCTCCACTTT. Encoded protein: CASSGQGLAPLHF. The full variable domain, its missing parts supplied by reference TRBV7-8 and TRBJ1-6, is GAGVSQSPRYKVAKRGQDVALRCDPISGHVSLFWYQQALGQGPEFLTYFQNEAQLDKSGLPSDRFFAERPEGSVSTLKIQRTQQEDSAVYLCASSGQGLAPLHFGNGTRLTVT.